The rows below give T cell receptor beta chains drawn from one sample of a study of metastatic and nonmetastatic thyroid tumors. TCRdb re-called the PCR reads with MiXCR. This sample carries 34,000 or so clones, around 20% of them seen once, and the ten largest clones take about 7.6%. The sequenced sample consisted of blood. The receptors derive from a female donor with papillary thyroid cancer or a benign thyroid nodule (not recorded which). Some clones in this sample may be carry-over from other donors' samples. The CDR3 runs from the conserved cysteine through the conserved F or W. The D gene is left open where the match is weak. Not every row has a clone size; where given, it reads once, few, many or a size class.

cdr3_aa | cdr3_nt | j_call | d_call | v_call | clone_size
CASSLVAGWVETQYF | TGCGCCAGCAGCTTGGTGGCAGGGTGGGTTGAGACCCAGTACTTC | TRBJ2-5 | - | TRBV5-1 | -
CASTPPMGANTEAFF | TGTGCCAGTACCCCCCCGATGGGCGCGAACACTGAAGCTTTCTTT | TRBJ1-1 | - | TRBV19 | many
CSVGTGITEAFF | TGCAGCGTAGGGACAGGCATCACTGAAGCTTTCTTT | TRBJ1-1 | TRBD1 | TRBV29-1 | -
CASNFNEQFF | TGTGCCAGCAACTTCAATGAGCAGTTCTTC | TRBJ2-1 | - | TRBV27 | -
CSADGQGFPYEQFF | TGCAGTGCTGACGGACAGGGTTTCCCCTATGAGCAGTTCTTC | TRBJ2-1 | TRBD1 | TRBV20-1 | medium-sized
CASSRGLAGYGGELFF | TGCGCCAGCAGCAGGGGACTAGCCGGATATGGTGGGGAGCTGTTTTTT | TRBJ2-2 | TRBD2 | TRBV5-1 | -
CATSRDRAGRGEKLFF | TGTGCCACCAGCAGAGATCGGGCAGGGCGAGGGGAAAAACTGTTTTTT | TRBJ1-4 | - | TRBV15 | many
CASKLAGELFF | TGTGCCAGCAAGCTTGCCGGGGAGCTGTTTTTT | TRBJ2-2 | - | TRBV7-2 | -
CASSLALPKLGRYEQYF | TGTGCCAGCAGTTTGGCCCTTCCAAAACTAGGTCGGTACGAGCAGTACTTC | TRBJ2-7 | - | TRBV28 | many
CATSRDRLFTGNEQFF | TGTGCCACCAGCAGAGATCGACTCTTTACAGGCAATGAGCAGTTCTTC | TRBJ2-1 | - | TRBV15 | many
CASSSAGTDYRGGKLFF | TGTGCCAGCAGCTCAGCCGGGACAGACTACCGGGGAGGAAAACTGTTTTTT | TRBJ1-4 | TRBD1 | TRBV9 | many
CASSLLRSYEQYF | TGTGCCAGCTCACTCCTTCGCTCCTACGAGCAGTACTTC | TRBJ2-7 | - | TRBV18 | -
CASSPQTRNTEAFF | TGTGCCAGCAGCCCCCAGACCCGGAACACTGAAGCTTTCTTT | TRBJ1-1 | - | TRBV14 | many
CASTISPPNAYEQYF | TGCGCCAGCACCATCAGTCCTCCAAACGCCTACGAGCAGTACTTC | TRBJ2-7 | - | TRBV10-2 | many
CASSRASRQGHEQFF | TGTGCCAGCAGTAGGGCTAGCCGCCAAGGGCATGAGCAGTTCTTC | TRBJ2-1 | - | TRBV27 | many
CSLASGRAGSDTQYF | TGCAGCTTAGCAAGCGGGAGGGCCGGGTCAGATACGCAGTATTTT | TRBJ2-3 | TRBD2 | TRBV29-1 | many
CASSVGGRYQETQYF | TGTGCCAGCAGTGTAGGTGGACGGTACCAAGAGACCCAGTACTTC | TRBJ2-5 | - | TRBV2 | many
CASSQDRGDSYEQYF | TGTGCCAGCAGCCAGGACAGGGGGGACTCCTACGAGCAGTACTTC | TRBJ2-7 | TRBD1 | TRBV4-2 | few
CASRTTGGTEAFF | TGTGCCAGCAGGACTACAGGGGGGACTGAAGCTTTCTTT | TRBJ1-1 | TRBD1 | TRBV6-1 | few
CASRKTGLSYEQYF | TGTGCCAGCAGGAAAACGGGACTCTCCTACGAGCAGTACTTC | TRBJ2-7 | - | TRBV27 | few
CASSLGGTGLVQPQHF | TGTGCCAGCAGTTTGGGGGGGACAGGGTTAGTTCAGCCCCAGCATTTT | TRBJ1-5 | TRBD1 | TRBV28 | many
CASSKTGGNTGELFF | TGTGCCAGCAGCAAGACAGGGGGAAACACCGGGGAGCTGTTTTTT | TRBJ2-2 | TRBD1 | TRBV12-3/TRBV12-4 | few
CASSGDLAGTGELFF | TGCGCCAGCAGCGGGGACCTAGCGGGAACCGGGGAGCTGTTTTTT | TRBJ2-2 | TRBD2 | TRBV5-1 | few
CASSQQTGTGGETQYF | TGTGCCAGCAGCCAACAAACCGGGACAGGGGGCGAGACCCAGTACTTC | TRBJ2-5 | TRBD1 | TRBV6-1 | many
CASSAVNTGELFF | TGTGCCAGCAGCGCTGTTAACACCGGGGAGCTGTTTTTT | TRBJ2-2 | - | TRBV7-9 | -
CASSIVGGRINEQFF | TGTGCCAGTAGTATAGTAGGCGGGAGGATCAATGAGCAGTTCTTC | TRBJ2-1 | TRBD2 | TRBV19 | many
CASSGGNTEAFF | TGTGCCAGCAGTGGGGGGAACACTGAAGCTTTCTTT | TRBJ1-1 | - | TRBV6-2/TRBV6-3 | few
CASTLDGAGELFF | TGTGCCAGCACCCTGGACGGGGCCGGGGAGCTGTTTTTT | TRBJ2-2 | - | TRBV28 | few
CATTTGVVDEQFF | TGTGCCACCACCACAGGGGTTGTGGATGAGCAGTTCTTC | TRBJ2-1 | TRBD1 | TRBV10-3 | few
CASSPSSPNTEAFF | TGTGCCAGCAGCCCGTCTTCTCCGAACACTGAAGCTTTCTTT | TRBJ1-1 | - | TRBV7-9 | few
CASSPLSGNTIYF | TGTGCCAGCTCGCCTCTCTCTGGAAACACCATATATTTT | TRBJ1-3 | - | TRBV18 | many
CASTNRRANYGYTF | TGTGCCAGCACTAACCGCAGGGCTAACTATGGCTACACCTTC | TRBJ1-2 | - | TRBV19 | -
CASSLAGWSIGELFF | TGTGCCAGCAGTTTGGCAGGGTGGAGCATCGGGGAGCTGTTTTTT | TRBJ2-2 | - | TRBV12-3/TRBV12-4 | -
CASSLVSSSVSTQYF | TGCGCCAGCAGCTTGGTGTCGAGTTCAGTGTCTACGCAGTATTTT | TRBJ2-3 | - | TRBV5-1 | many
CSARSLAIYNEQFF | TGCAGTGCCAGGAGTCTAGCGATCTACAATGAGCAGTTCTTC | TRBJ2-1 | - | TRBV20-1 | many
CASSQRTSGITEQYF | TGTGCCAGCAGCCAGAGGACTAGCGGGATTACCGAGCAGTACTTC | TRBJ2-7 | TRBD2 | TRBV3-1 | many
CSARVLRQTKYEQYF | TGCAGTGCTAGGGTCTTAAGGCAGACCAAATACGAGCAGTACTTC | TRBJ2-7 | - | TRBV20-1 | many
CASSESEVFAGTRF | TGTGCCAGCAGTGAAAGCGAGGTTTTCGCGGGTACTCGCTTC | TRBJ2-7 | - | TRBV6-1 | -
CASSPGTGVGGYTF | TGTGCCAGCAGCCCCGGGACAGGGGTGGGTGGCTACACCTTC | TRBJ1-2 | TRBD1 | TRBV27 | few
CASSEHQNNSPLHF | TGCGCCAGCAGTGAGCACCAGAATAATTCACCCCTCCACTTT | TRBJ1-6 | - | TRBV10-2 | many
CASSHESTRGDEQFF | TGTGCCAGCAGCCATGAATCCACACGGGGCGATGAGCAGTTCTTC | TRBJ2-1 | - | TRBV14 | -
CASSPGAGPNTEAFF | TGTGCCAGCAGCCCAGGGGCAGGACCGAACACTGAAGCTTTCTTT | TRBJ1-1 | - | TRBV7-3 | many
CSANSGITLYEQYF | TGCAGTGCTAATAGCGGGATTACACTCTACGAGCAGTACTTC | TRBJ2-7 | TRBD2 | TRBV20-1 | many
CASSAGQLIYEQYF | TGTGCCAGCAGTGCGGGACAGCTTATCTACGAGCAGTACTTC | TRBJ2-7 | TRBD1 | TRBV2 | many
CASSFGRRRDKAFF | TGTGCCAGCAGTTTCGGCCGGAGGAGGGATAAAGCTTTCTTT | TRBJ1-1 | - | TRBV27 | many
CSASGDGNNEQFF | TGCAGTGCTAGCGGGGATGGGAACAATGAGCAGTTCTTC | TRBJ2-1 | - | TRBV20-1 | -
CASIPPEGRTDTQYF | TGTGCCAGCATCCCCCCGGAGGGACGCACAGATACGCAGTATTTT | TRBJ2-3 | - | TRBV2 | -
CASSEEQANYGYTF | TGTGCCAGCAGTGAAGAGCAGGCGAACTATGGCTACACCTTC | TRBJ1-2 | - | TRBV2 | many
CASSNQGLRETQYF | TGCGCCAGCAGCAACCAGGGGTTAAGAGAGACCCAGTACTTC | TRBJ2-5 | - | TRBV5-1 | many
CASSPNHSGVREQFF | TGTGCCAGCAGTCCTAATCACAGCGGTGTGCGTGAGCAGTTCTTC | TRBJ2-1 | - | TRBV27 | many
CASRTEGQSGANVLTF | TGTGCCAGTAGGACCGAGGGGCAATCTGGGGCCAACGTCCTGACTTTC | TRBJ2-6 | - | TRBV19 | many
CASSQGEGGDTGELFF | TGTGCCAGCAGCCAAGGAGAAGGGGGCGACACCGGGGAGCTGTTTTTT | TRBJ2-2 | TRBD1 | TRBV4-2 | medium-sized
CASSFRRVYGYTF | TGTGCCAGCAGTTTTCGCAGGGTTTATGGCTACACCTTC | TRBJ1-2 | - | TRBV6-5 | few